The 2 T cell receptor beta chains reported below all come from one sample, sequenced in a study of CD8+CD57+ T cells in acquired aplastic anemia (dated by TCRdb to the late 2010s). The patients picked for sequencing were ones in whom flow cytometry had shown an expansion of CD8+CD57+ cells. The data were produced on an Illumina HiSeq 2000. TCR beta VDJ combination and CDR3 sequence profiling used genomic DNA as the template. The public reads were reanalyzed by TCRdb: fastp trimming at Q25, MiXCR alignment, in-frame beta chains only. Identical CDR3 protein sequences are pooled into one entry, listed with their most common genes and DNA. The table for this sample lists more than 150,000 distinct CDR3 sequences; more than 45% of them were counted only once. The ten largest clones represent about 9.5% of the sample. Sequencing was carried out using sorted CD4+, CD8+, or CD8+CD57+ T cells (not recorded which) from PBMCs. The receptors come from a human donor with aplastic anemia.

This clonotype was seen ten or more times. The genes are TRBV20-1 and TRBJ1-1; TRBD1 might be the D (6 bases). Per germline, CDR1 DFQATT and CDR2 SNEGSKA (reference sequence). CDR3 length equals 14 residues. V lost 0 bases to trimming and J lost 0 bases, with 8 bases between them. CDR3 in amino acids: CSARDGQLNTEAFF. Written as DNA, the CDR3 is TGCAGTGCTAGAGATGGACAGCTGAACACTGAAGCTTTCTTT.

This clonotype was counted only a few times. CDR3 residues: CASREFTVPNTEAFF. Here the CDR3 DNA reads TGTGCCAGCAGAGAGTTTACAGTTCCGAACACTGAAGCTTTCTTT. This rearrangement joins TRBV2 to TRBJ1-1; D is undetermined. Trimming stripped 6 bases from V and 1 base from J, with 15 bases between. Germline V gene lookup returns CDR1 SNHLY and CDR2 FYNNEI. The CDR3 extends over 15 amino acids.